This entry describes one T cell receptor (beta chain). This entry comes from a study of blood T cell repertoires in COVID-19. Background on the study: The United States, Italy and Spain were the sources of the acute and convalescent COVID-19 samples. Sources were T cells, B-cell-depleted T cells, or PBMCs; the material itself was cDNA or gDNA.

From germline, CDR1 is SEHNR and CDR2 FQNEAQ (reference sequence). There are 13 residues in the CDR3. Trimming left V 0 bases short and J 8 bases short, with 9 bases between. Some clones are missing from TCRdb's copy, which holds only in-frame ones; the method was immunoSEQ multiplex PCR. The table includes tens of thousands of clones, 65% to 90% detected once. The chain links TRBV7-9 to TRBJ2-3; no clear D. Sample: peripheral blood. The clonotype comes from an elderly woman with acute or convalescent COVID-19. CDR3 DNA: TGTGCCAGCAGCTTAGCTCCGGTTGGTACGCAGTATTTT. Residues: CASSLAPVGTQYF.